A single sample is the source of the 5 T cell receptor beta chains below, sequenced in a study of T cell responses to AZD1222 COVID-19 vaccine. Generated by immunoSEQ multiplex PCR, the TCRdb table keeps only in-frame clones and is missing some. The sample holds 50,000 to 70,000 clones, 80% to 90% seen once. Sequenced here: peripheral blood, sampled 28 days after the second AZD1222 dose. The receptors here all came from an adult who received the AZD1222 COVID-19 vaccine.

V is TRBV3-1 (or the pseudogene TRBV3-2) and J is TRBJ2-5; no reliable D call. The CDR3 is 15 amino acids. The germline gives CDR1 LGHDT, CDR2 YNNKEL (reference sequence). Trimming left V 6 bases short and J 2 bases short, with 16 bases between. The CDR3 DNA follows: TGTGCCAGCAGTCCAGGACCGACATCACAAGAGACCCAGTACTTC. This encodes CASSPGPTSQETQYF.

The rearrangement joins TRBV12-3 or TRBV12-4 to TRBJ1-1, with a weak D call TRBD1 (5 bases). Trimming removed 5 bases at V and 5 bases at J, with 9 bases between. CDR3 length: 12 amino acids. The CDR3 DNA is TGTGCCAGCAGTCGGGGGTGGACTGAAGCTTTCTTT. Its translation: CASSRGWTEAFF.

V and J are TRBV6-5 and TRBJ2-1; TRBD2 matches at 8 bases. CDR1 and CDR2 (germline): MNHEY, SVGAGI. The CDR3 length is 15 residues. With V trimmed by 0 bases and J by 9 bases, 7 bases remained unmatched. The CDR3 loop reads CASSYSPGGRGEQFF. The CDR3 nucleotides are TGTGCCAGCAGTTACTCACCGGGGGGGCGTGGTGAGCAGTTCTTC.

The chain recombines TRBV25-1 with TRBJ1-2, with TRBD1 matching over 12 bases. This CDR3 has 15 residues. Germline V gene sequence: CDR1 MGHDK, CDR2 SYGVNS. V lost 6 bases, J lost 3 bases, and 5 bases stayed unmatched. CDR3 bases: TGTGCCAGCAGCGATAGGGACAGGGGGCACTATGGCTACACCTTC. Translated: CASSDRDRGHYGYTF.

This clone was observed once. The chain couples TRBV10-3 to TRBJ2-7; 8 bases agree with TRBD1. V trimming: 6 bases; J trimming: 6 bases; junction bases outside the gene matches: 7. The CDR3 is made up of 13 amino acids. CDR1 and CDR2 from the germline V gene are ENHRY and SYGVKD. The CDR3 DNA is TGTGCCATCAGGGGGGACAGGTCAGGCGAGCAGTACTTC. Translated: CAIRGDRSGEQYF.